This TCR beta chain was retrieved from a study of T cell changes during pregnancy in multiple sclerosis. The junction had 9 bases not matched to a gene; V was cut back by 5 bases and J by 5 bases. CDR1 SGHTS and CDR2 YDEGEE come from the germline V gene. CDR3 length equals 15 residues. The repertoire was sequenced with immunoSEQ multiplex PCR; TCRdb's copy has only in-frame clones and lacks some. The repertoire has tens of thousands of clones, about 92% of them found once; the top ten carry roughly 3%. This specimen was peripheral blood, taken in the third trimester of pregnancy. This sequence joins TRBV5-8 and TRBJ2-5; 10 bases match TRBD1. This TCR came from a female donor in good health, enrolled as a control in a pregnancy study. CDR3 amino acids: CASRARTGGWETQYF. CDR3 DNA: TGTGCCAGCAGAGCCAGGACAGGGGGTTGGGAGACCCAGTACTTC.